These 3 T cell receptor beta chains were all obtained from the same sample, sequenced in a study of Ad26.COV2.S vaccination and SARS-CoV-2 variants. The repertoire was sequenced with immunoSEQ multiplex PCR; TCRdb's copy has only in-frame clones and lacks some. The sample includes fewer than 55,000 clones, roughly four fifths of them seen just once. This sample comprised peripheral blood, obtained after recovery from COVID-19. These receptors were collected from a human donor who had recovered from COVID-19.

This chain joins TRBV18 and TRBJ2-3; D is uncertain. CDR3 length: 15 residues. The germline V and J ends were trimmed by 6 bases and 4 bases, with 17 bases remaining between them. Germline loops: CDR1 KGHSH, CDR2 LQKENI. The CDR3 spells CASSLDGGRADTQYF. Here the CDR3 DNA reads TGTGCCAGCTCTCTGGACGGCGGACGTGCAGATACGCAGTATTTT.

V gene TRBV19 combines with J gene TRBJ1-1; 7 bases line up with TRBD1. Germline V gives CDR1 LNHDA, CDR2 SQIVND (reference sequence). This CDR3 contains 15 residues. With 0 bases clipped from V and 3 bases from J, the junction kept 4 bases outside the gene matches. The CDR3 region has the DNA TGTGCCAGTAGTATAGAGGGAGGGGGCCACACTGAAGCTTTCTTT. It codes for CASSIEGGGHTEAFF.

The chain is built from TRBV7-2 and TRBJ1-5; D is unresolved. The CDR3 loop spans 14 amino acids. Trimming left V 5 bases short and J 3 bases short, with 11 bases between. The germline V gene has CDR1 SGHTA and CDR2 FQGNSA. CDR3 sequence: CASSPDTNNQPQHF. CDR3 sequence (DNA): TGTGCCAGCAGCCCCGACACAAACAATCAGCCCCAGCATTTT.